Shown below are 14 T cell receptor beta chains from a single sample sequenced in a study of cytomegalovirus exposure and HLA in healthy donors. Primers for the PCR totalled 60 Vbeta and 13 Jbeta. Libraries were prepared by immunoSEQ multiplex PCR; TCRdb keeps only in-frame clonotypes and omits some of them. Altogether about 130,000 clones are present, 80% being singletons, with the ten largest covering 1%. Input material: PBMCs. Receptor source: a man aged 35-49 years in good health and CMV-seronegative.

This chain connects TRBV9 to TRBJ2-5; D is possibly TRBD1 (5 bases). The V gene's germline CDR1 is SGDLS and CDR2 YYNGEE. The V end lost 3 bases, the J end lost 2 bases, and 11 bases lay between the germline ends. This CDR3 contains 14 residues. The CDR3, as DNA: TGTGCCAGCAGCGCTCACAGGAGTCAAGAGACCCAGTACTTC. It translates to CASSAHRSQETQYF. The full variable domain, with the rest looked up from reference TRBV9 and TRBJ2-5, is DSGVTQTPKHLITATGQRVTLRCSPRSGDLSVYWYQQSLDQGLQFLIQYYNGEERAKGNILERFSAQQFPDLHSELNLSSLELGDSALYFCASSAHRSQETQYFGPGTRLLVL.

The CDR3 here is CASIPPVGGAFF. In DNA, the CDR3 is TGTGCCAGCATCCCTCCCGTAGGCGGAGCTTTCTTT. The chain employs TRBV28 and TRBJ1-1; D is unresolved. The germline CDR1 and CDR2 sequences are MDHEN and SYDVKM. V lost 7 bases and J lost 10, with 16 bases in between. The CDR3 runs to 12 residues. Variable domain in full (rest from reference TRBV28 and TRBJ1-1): DVKVTQSSRYLVKRTGEKVFLECVQDMDHENMFWYRQDPGLGLRLIYFSYDVKMKEKGDIPEGYSVSREKKERFSLILESASTNQTSMYLCASIPPVGGAFFGQGTRLTVV.

Of note for this clone: The sample carries other DNA sequences with the same CDR3. V usage is TRBV28 and J usage is TRBJ1-5; D call uncertain. The CDR3 length is 12 residues. V shed 4 bases and J shed 2 bases, with 3 bases lying between them. Germline V gives CDR1 MDHEN, CDR2 SYDVKM. The CDR3 sequence: CASSSGNQPQHF. The CDR3 DNA is TGTGCCAGCAGTTCCGGCAATCAGCCCCAGCATTTT.

This chain connects TRBV20-1 to TRBJ2-7; the D is unclear. The CDR3 sequence is 11 residues long. Trimming stripped 3 bases from V and 5 bases from J, with 8 bases between. CDR1 and CDR2 (germline): DFQATT, SNEGSKA (reference sequence). The CDR3 DNA is TGCAGTGCTAGCGCCGGAGACGAGCAGTACTTC. Translated: CSASAGDEQYF.

The chain employs TRBV29-1 and TRBJ1-4, with 7 bases fitting TRBD1. The germline gives CDR1 SQVTM, CDR2 ANQGSEA. V lost 6 bases and J lost 3; bases outside the gene matches: 7. This CDR3 region has 14 residues. The CDR3 DNA reads as TGCAGCGTGGAAACCGGGACAGCTAATGAAAAACTGTTTTTT. Translation: CSVETGTANEKLFF.

The chain carries TRBV7-2 and TRBJ2-5; no clear D. Looked up from germline, CDR1 is SGHTA and CDR2 is FQGNSA. V gave up 0 bases and J gave up 4 bases, with 3 bases separating them. The CDR3 is 12 residues long. CDR3 nucleotide sequence: TGTGCCAGCAGCTTAGCGCGAGAGACCCAGTACTTC. Translating it yields CASSLARETQYF.

The chain carries TRBV29-1 and TRBJ1-4; no clear D gene. V lost 4 bases, J lost 3 bases, and 9 bases lay in between. This CDR3 has 13 residues. Per germline, CDR1 SQVTM and CDR2 ANQGSEA. CDR3 coding DNA: TGCAGCGTTGGGACTGCTGCTAATGAAAAACTGTTTTTT. Amino acids: CSVGTAANEKLFF.

This sequence joins TRBV19 and TRBJ2-1; TRBD1 agrees at 7 bases. From germline, CDR1 is LNHDA and CDR2 SQIVND (reference sequence). The CDR3 runs to 15 residues. Trimming at V came to 3 bases and at J to 3 bases, leaving 5 bases not matched to a gene. CDR3 DNA sequence: TGTGCCAGTAGTATCGGGGACAGTGGCTACAATGAGCAGTTCTTC. This gives the protein CASSIGDSGYNEQFF.

The chain combines TRBV6-1 with TRBJ2-1, with TRBD1 matching over 8 bases. Germline CDR1 and CDR2: MNHNS and SASEGT. The CDR3 runs 19 residues. V lost 2 bases to trimming and J lost 3 bases; unmatched junction nucleotides: 15. The CDR3 DNA is TGTGCCAGCAGTGAAAAGGGGGAAGGACAGGGCCTATACTACAATGAGCAGTTCTTC. This encodes CASSEKGEGQGLYYNEQFF.

The chain links TRBV11-2 to TRBJ1-2; unclear D gene. V gave up 0 bases and J gave up 8 bases, with 16 bases separating them. This CDR3 contains 15 residues. Germline V gene data show CDR1 as SGHAT and CDR2 as FQNNGV. CDR3 in amino acids: CASSLEMGGVGGYTF. DNA for the CDR3: TGTGCCAGCAGCTTAGAGATGGGCGGGGTTGGGGGCTACACCTTC.

This clone was detected once. This chain connects TRBV27 to TRBJ2-5, with D perhaps TRBD1 (7 bases). Germline V gene data show CDR1 as MNHEY and CDR2 as SMNVEV (reference sequence). Trimming shortened V by 8 bases and J by 4 bases, and 14 bases separated the two germline ends. This CDR3 has 13 amino acids. CDR3 sequence: CASGSQGGETQYF. DNA of the CDR3: TGTGCCAGCGGAAGTCAGGGGGGAGAGACCCAGTACTTC.

The chain joins TRBV28 to TRBJ2-7, with 7 positions matching TRBD1. V lost 7 bases and J lost 2; bases outside the gene matches: 5. The CDR3 consists of 13 residues. CDR1 is MDHEN and CDR2 is SYDVKM in the germline V gene. The CDR3 is CASTLTGPYEQYF. CDR3 in DNA: TGTGCCAGCACCTTGACAGGGCCCTACGAGCAGTACTTC.

The chain recombines TRBV30 with TRBJ1-5; D unclear. Deletions cut 1 base from V and 4 bases from J, with 8 bases between. The CDR3 is 13 residues long. Germline CDR1 reads GTSNPN; CDR2 reads SVGIG (reference sequence). The CDR3 DNA follows: TGTGCCTGGAGTGATCAGTTTAATCAGCCCCAGCATTTT. Residues: CAWSDQFNQPQHF.

The chain has TRBV2 and TRBJ2-5, with D maybe TRBD2 (6 bases). The CDR3 is 15 residues long. Germline CDR1 reads SNHLY; CDR2 reads FYNNEI. Trimming took off 0 bases at V and 5 bases at J, with 13 bases between the two ends. The CDR3, as DNA: TGTGCCAGCAGTGAAGCGTGGGGGGATCGGGAGACCCAGTACTTC. Protein: CASSEAWGDRETQYF.